This passage covers 4 T cell receptor beta chains from one sample sequenced in a study of T cells in Graves' hyperthyroidism and ophthalmopathy. Amplified TCR beta CDR3 regions derived from RNA transcripts. The HTBI primer set was used in a first-round RT-PCR of the TCR CDR3. One entry per CDR3 protein, called by TCRdb with MiXCR from the multiplex PCR reads. Of over 250,000 distinct CDR3 sequences listed, approximately 13% are singletons. Input material: blood. The receptors here all came from a woman in her forties with Graves' ophthalmopathy.

This clonotype appeared many times. The chain combines TRBV11-2 with TRBJ1-2, with D perhaps TRBD1 (6 bases). V lost 2 bases and J lost 2, with 9 bases in between. The CDR3 has 14 amino acids. CDR1 SGHAT and CDR2 FQNNGV come from the germline V gene. The CDR3 sequence: CASSLTGTNYGYTF. CDR3 in DNA: TGTGCCAGCAGCTTAACAGGGACCAACTATGGCTACACCTTC.

The rearrangement joins TRBV11-2 to TRBJ2-7, with 8 bases that match TRBD1. The CDR3 sequence is 16 residues long. The ends lost 2 bases at V and 0 bases at J; junction bases unmatched: 6. Germline CDR1 reads SGHAT; CDR2 reads FQNNGV. The CDR3 bases are TGTGCCAGCAGCTTATATCGGACAGGGTACTCCTACGAGCAGTACTTC. The encoded protein is CASSLYRTGYSYEQYF. The whole variable domain, filled in from reference TRBV11-2 and TRBJ2-7, reads EAGVAQSPRYKIIEKRQSVAFWCNPISGHATLYWYQQILGQGPKLLIQFQNNGVVDDSQLPKDRFSAERLKGVDSTLKIQPAKLEDSAVYLCASSLYRTGYSYEQYFGPGTRLTVT.

This clonotype showed up many times. The chain links TRBV6-1 to TRBJ1-1; D is unresolved. Germline V gene lookup returns CDR1 MNHNS and CDR2 SASEGT. Trimming took off 3 bases at V and 5 bases at J, with 7 bases between the two ends. CDR3 length: 12 residues. Written as DNA, the CDR3 is TGTGCCAGCAGTGAGAGGCGTACTGAAGCTTTCTTT. Translation gives CASSERRTEAFF.

This clonotype has at least ten counts. This chain connects TRBV12-3 or TRBV12-4 to TRBJ1-2; tentatively, D is TRBD1 (6 bases). The CDR3 has 18 residues. Trimming pared 4 bases from V and 5 bases from J, leaving 26 bases between. CDR3 protein: CASSSPGRGQSTKYGYTF. The CDR3 nucleotides are TGTGCCAGCAGTTCCCCTGGGCGTGGACAGTCGACCAAGTATGGCTACACCTTC.